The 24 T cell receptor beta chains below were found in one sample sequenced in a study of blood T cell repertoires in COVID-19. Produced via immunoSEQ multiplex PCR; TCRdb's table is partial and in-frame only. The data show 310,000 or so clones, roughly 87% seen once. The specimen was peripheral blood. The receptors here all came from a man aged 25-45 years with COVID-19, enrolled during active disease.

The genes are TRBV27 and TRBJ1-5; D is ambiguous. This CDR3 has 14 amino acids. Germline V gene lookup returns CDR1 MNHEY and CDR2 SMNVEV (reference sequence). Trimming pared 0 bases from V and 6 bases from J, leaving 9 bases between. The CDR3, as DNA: TGTGCCAGCAGTTTATCCCCCCCGGGTCAGCCCCAGCATTTT. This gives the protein CASSLSPPGQPQHF.

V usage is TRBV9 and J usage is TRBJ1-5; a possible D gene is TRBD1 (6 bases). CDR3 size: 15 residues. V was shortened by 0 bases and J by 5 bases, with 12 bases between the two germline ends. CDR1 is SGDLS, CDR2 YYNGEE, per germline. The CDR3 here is CASSVGATGHQPQHF. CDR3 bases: TGTGCCAGCAGCGTAGGGGCGACAGGACATCAGCCCCAGCATTTT.

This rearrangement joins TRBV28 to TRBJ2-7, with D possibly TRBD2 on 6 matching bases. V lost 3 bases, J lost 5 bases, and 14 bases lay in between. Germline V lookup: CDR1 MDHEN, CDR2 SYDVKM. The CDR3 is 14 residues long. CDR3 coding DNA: TGTGCCAGCAGTTTGGGGGGTGTCCGGGACGAGCAGTACTTC. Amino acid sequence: CASSLGGVRDEQYF. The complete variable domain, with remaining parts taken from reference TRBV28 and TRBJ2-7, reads DVKVTQSSRYLVKRTGEKVFLECVQDMDHENMFWYRQDPGLGLRLIYFSYDVKMKEKGDIPEGYSVSREKKERFSLILESASTNQTSMYLCASSLGGVRDEQYFGPGTRLTVT.

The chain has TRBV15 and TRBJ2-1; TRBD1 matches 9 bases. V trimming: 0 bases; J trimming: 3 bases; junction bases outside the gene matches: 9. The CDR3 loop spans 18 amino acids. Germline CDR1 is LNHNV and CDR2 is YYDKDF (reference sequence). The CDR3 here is CATSRDTRGTGYYNEQFF. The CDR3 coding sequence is TGTGCCACCAGCAGAGATACGCGTGGGACAGGGTACTACAATGAGCAGTTCTTC.

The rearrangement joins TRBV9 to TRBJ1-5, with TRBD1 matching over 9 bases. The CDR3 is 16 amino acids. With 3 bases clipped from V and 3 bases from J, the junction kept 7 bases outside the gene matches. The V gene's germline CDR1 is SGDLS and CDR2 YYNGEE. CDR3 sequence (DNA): TGTGCCAGCAGCGCCTCGGGACAGGGAATCAATCAGCCCCAGCATTTT. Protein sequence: CASSASGQGINQPQHF.

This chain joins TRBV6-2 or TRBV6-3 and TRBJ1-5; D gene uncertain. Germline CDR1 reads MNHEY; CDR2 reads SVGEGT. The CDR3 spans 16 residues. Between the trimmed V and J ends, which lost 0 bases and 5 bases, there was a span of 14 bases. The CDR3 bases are TGTGCCAGCAGTTACTCGAGTAAAAGTACCGATCAGCCCCAGCATTTT. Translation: CASSYSSKSTDQPQHF.

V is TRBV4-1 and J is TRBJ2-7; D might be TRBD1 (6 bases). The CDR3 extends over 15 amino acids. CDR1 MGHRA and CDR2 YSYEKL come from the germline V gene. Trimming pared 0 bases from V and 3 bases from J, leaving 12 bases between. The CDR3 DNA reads TGCGCCAGCAGCCAAGAGTACAGGGACCACTACGAGCAGTACTTC. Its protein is CASSQEYRDHYEQYF.

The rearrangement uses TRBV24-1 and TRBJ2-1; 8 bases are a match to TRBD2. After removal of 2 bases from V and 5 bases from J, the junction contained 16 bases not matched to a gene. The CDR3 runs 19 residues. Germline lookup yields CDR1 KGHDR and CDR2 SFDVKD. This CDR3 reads CATSDSRGLAGKANNEQFF. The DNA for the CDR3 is TGTGCCACCAGTGATTCCAGAGGGTTAGCGGGAAAGGCAAACAATGAGCAGTTCTTC.

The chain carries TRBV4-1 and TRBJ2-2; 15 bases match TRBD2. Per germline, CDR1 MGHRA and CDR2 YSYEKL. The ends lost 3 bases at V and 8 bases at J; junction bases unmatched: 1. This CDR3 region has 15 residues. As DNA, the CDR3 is TGCGCCAGCAGCCAGGGACTAGCGGGAGGTGGGGAGCTGTTTTTT. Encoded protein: CASSQGLAGGGELFF.

The CDR3 is CASSLARGRLNQPQHF. In DNA, the CDR3 is TGTGCCAGCAGCTTGGCCAGGGGGCGTTTAAATCAGCCCCAGCATTTT. The chain joins TRBV5-6 to TRBJ1-5, with 8 bases matching TRBD1. CDR1 is SGHDT and CDR2 is YYEEEE in the germline V gene. The CDR3 consists of 16 residues. Trimming took 0 bases from V and 4 from J; bases not matched to a gene: 6.

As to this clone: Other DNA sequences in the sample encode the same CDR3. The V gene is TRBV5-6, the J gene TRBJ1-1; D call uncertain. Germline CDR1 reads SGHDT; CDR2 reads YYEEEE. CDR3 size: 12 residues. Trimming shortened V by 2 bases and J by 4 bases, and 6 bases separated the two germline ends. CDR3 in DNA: TGTGCCAGCAGCTTCCGTATCACTGAAGCTTTCTTT. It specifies CASSFRITEAFF.

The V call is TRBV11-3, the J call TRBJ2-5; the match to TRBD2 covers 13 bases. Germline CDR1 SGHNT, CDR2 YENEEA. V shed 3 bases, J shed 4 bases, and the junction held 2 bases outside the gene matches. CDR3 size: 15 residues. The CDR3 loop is CASSLGLAGRETQYF. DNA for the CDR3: TGTGCCAGCAGCTTGGGACTAGCGGGAAGAGAGACCCAGTACTTC.

The CDR3 spells CASSAILEQYF. The DNA of the CDR3 is TGTGCCAGCAGCGCGATTCTTGAGCAGTACTTC. The chain joins TRBV28 to TRBJ2-7; the D is unclear. The germline CDR1 and CDR2 sequences are MDHEN and SYDVKM. V lost 6 bases and J lost 7, with 10 bases in between. The CDR3 has 11 amino acids. Looking up the rest from reference TRBV28 and TRBJ2-7 gives the full variable domain: DVKVTQSSRYLVKRTGEKVFLECVQDMDHENMFWYRQDPGLGLRLIYFSYDVKMKEKGDIPEGYSVSREKKERFSLILESASTNQTSMYLCASSAILEQYFGPGTRLTVT.

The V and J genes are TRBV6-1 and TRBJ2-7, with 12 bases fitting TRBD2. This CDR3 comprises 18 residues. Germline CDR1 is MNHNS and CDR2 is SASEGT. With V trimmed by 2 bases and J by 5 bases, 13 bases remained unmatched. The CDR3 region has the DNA TGTGCCAGCAGTGAATGGGCCTTGGCTAGCGGGGGGGCCCACGAGCAGTACTTC. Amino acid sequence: CASSEWALASGGAHEQYF.

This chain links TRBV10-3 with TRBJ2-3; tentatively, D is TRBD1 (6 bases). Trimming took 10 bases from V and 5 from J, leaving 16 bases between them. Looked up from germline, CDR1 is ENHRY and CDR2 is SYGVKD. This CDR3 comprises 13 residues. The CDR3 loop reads CATATGNEDTQYF. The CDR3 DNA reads TGTGCCACCGCTACAGGGAATGAAGATACGCAGTATTTT.

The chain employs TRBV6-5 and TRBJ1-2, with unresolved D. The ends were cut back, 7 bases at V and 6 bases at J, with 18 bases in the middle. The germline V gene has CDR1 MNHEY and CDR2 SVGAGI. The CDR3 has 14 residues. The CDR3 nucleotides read TGTGCCAGCATCTTCCTACTCCTATCGAATGGCTACACCTTC. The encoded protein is CASIFLLLSNGYTF.

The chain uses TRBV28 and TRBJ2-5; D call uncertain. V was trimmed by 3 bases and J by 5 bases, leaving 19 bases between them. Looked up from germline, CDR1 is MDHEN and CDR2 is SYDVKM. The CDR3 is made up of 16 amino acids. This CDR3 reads CASSFIPASMWETQYF. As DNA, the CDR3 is TGTGCCAGCAGTTTTATACCAGCGTCGATGTGGGAGACCCAGTACTTC.

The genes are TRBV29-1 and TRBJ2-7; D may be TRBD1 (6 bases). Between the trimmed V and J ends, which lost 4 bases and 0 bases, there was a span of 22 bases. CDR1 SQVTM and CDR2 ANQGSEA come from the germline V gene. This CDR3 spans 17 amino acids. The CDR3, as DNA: TGCAGCGTTGCTCAGGGGCCCCTACGATCTACCTCCTACGAGCAGTACTTC. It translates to CSVAQGPLRSTSYEQYF.

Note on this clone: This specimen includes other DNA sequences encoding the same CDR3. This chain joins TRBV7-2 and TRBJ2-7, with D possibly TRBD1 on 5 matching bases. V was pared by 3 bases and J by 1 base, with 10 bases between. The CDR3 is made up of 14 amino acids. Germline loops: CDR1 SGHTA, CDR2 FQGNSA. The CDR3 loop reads CASSLGGQSYEQYF. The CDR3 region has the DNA TGTGCCAGCAGCTTGGGCGGACAATCCTACGAGCAGTACTTC. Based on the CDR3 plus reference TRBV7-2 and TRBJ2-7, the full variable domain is GAGVSQSPSNKVTEKGKDVELRCDPISGHTALYWYRQSLGQGLEFLIYFQGNSAPDKSGLPSDRFSAERTGGSVSTLTIQRTQQEDSAVYLCASSLGGQSYEQYFGPGTRLTVT.

The CDR3, as DNA: TGCGCCAGCAGCCCGGGACTAGCGGGGGGGTTCGGAAAAGAGACCCAGTACTTC. It encodes CASSPGLAGGFGKETQYF. V is TRBV5-1 and J is TRBJ2-5; TRBD2 matches 16 bases. CDR3 length: 18 amino acids. The V and J ends lost 4 bases and 3 bases, in that order; junction bases with no gene match: 9. The germline V gene has CDR1 SGHRS and CDR2 YFSETQ.

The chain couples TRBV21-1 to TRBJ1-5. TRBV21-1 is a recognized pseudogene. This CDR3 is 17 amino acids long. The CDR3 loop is CASSLQVAGLGNQPQHF. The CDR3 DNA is TGTGCCAGCAGCCTGCAGGTGGCGGGATTGGGCAATCAGCCCCAGCATTTT.

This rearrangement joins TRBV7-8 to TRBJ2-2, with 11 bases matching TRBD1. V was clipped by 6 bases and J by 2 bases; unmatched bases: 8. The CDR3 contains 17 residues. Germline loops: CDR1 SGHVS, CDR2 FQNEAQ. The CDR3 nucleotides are TGTGCCAGCAGTTCCGGGACAGGGGGTTTCAACACCGGGGAGCTGTTTTTT. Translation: CASSSGTGGFNTGELFF.

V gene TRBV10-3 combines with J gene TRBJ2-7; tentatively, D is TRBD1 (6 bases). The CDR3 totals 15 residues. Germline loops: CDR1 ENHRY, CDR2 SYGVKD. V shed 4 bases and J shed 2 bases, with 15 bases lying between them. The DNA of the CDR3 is TGTGCCATCAGTGCCGCCTCGACAGGCGCCTACGAGCAGTACTTC. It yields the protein CAISAASTGAYEQYF.

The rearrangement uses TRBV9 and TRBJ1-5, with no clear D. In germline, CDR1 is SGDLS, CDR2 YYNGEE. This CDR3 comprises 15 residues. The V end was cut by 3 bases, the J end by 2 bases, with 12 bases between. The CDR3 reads CASSESSGGNQPQHF. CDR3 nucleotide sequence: TGTGCCAGCAGCGAATCCTCCGGGGGCAATCAGCCCCAGCATTTT.